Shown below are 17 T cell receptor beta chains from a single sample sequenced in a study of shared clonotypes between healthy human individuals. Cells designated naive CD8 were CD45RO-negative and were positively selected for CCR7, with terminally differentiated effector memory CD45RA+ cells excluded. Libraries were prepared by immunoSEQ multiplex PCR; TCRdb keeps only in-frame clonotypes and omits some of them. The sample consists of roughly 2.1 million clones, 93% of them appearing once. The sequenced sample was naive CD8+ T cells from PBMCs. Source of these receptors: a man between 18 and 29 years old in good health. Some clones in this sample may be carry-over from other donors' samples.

The CDR3 DNA is TGTGCCAGCAGCCCTAGCGGGACCACCTACGAGCAGTACTTC. It specifies CASSPSGTTYEQYF. The V gene is TRBV5-4, the J gene TRBJ2-7; 9 bases are shared with TRBD2. The CDR3 consists of 14 residues. The germline gives CDR1 SGHNT, CDR2 YYREEE (reference sequence). Losses at the gene ends were 4 bases for V and 2 bases for J; bases not matched to a gene: 4. Filled out from reference TRBV5-4 and TRBJ2-7, the complete variable domain reads ETGVTQSPTHLIKTRGQQVTLRCSSQSGHNTVSWYQQALGQGPQFIFQYYREEENGRGNFPPRFSGLQFPNYSSELNVNALELDDSALYLCASSPSGTTYEQYFGPGTRLTVT.

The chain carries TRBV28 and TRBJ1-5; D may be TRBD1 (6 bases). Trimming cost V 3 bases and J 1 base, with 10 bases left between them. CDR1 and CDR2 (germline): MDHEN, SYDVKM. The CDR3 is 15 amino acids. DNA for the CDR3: TGTGCCAGCAGTTTGGGGGCTATCAGCAATCAGCCCCAGCATTTT. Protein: CASSLGAISNQPQHF.

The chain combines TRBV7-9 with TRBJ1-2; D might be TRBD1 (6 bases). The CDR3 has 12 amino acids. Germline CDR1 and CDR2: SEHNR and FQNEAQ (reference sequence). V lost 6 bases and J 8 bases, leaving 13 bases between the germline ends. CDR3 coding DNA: TGTGCCAGCAGGCCAGGGGTGGGCGGCTACACCTTC. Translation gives CASRPGVGGYTF.

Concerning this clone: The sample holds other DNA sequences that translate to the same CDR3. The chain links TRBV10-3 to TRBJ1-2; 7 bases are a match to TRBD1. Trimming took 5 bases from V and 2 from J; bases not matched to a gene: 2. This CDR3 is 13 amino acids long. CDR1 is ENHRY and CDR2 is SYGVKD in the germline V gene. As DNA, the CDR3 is TGTGCCATCAGTCCAGGGGGAAACTATGGCTACACCTTC. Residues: CAISPGGNYGYTF.

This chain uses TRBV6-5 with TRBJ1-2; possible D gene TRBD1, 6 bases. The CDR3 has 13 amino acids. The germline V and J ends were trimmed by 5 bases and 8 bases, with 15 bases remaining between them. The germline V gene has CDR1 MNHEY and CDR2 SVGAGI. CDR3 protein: CASSPNRARGYTF. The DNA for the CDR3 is TGTGCCAGCAGTCCCAACAGGGCTCGGGGCTACACCTTC.

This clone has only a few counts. The CDR3 sequence: CSVVGRGRSNTGELFF. For the CDR3, the DNA is TGCAGCGTTGTCGGGAGGGGACGGTCGAACACCGGGGAGCTGTTTTTT. V and J are TRBV29-1 and TRBJ2-2; 8 positions match TRBD2. The V segment lost 4 bases and the J segment 0 bases; nucleotides outside the gene matches: 7. The CDR3 has 16 amino acids. Per the germline V gene, CDR1 is SQVTM and CDR2 is ANQGSEA.

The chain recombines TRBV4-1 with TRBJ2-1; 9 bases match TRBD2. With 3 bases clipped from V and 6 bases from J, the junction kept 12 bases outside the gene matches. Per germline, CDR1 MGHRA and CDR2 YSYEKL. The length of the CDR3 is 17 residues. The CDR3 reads CASSHISGTSTLNEQFF. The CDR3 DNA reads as TGCGCCAGCAGCCATATATCGGGGACTAGCACCCTCAATGAGCAGTTCTTC.

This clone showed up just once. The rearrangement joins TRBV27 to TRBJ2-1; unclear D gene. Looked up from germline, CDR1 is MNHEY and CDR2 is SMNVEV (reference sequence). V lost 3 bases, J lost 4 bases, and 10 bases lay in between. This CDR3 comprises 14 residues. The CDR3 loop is CASSFQAVYNEQFF. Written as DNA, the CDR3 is TGTGCCAGCAGTTTCCAGGCCGTTTACAATGAGCAGTTCTTC.

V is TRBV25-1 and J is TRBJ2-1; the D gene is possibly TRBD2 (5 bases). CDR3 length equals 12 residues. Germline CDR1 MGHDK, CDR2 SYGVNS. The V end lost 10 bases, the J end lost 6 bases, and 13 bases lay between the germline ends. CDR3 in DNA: TGTGCCACCCTATTGGGAGTCAATGAGCAGTTCTTC. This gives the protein CATLLGVNEQFF.

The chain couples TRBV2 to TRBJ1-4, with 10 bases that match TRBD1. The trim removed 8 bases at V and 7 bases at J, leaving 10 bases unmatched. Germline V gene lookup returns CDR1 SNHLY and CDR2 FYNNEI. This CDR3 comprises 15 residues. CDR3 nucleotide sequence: TGTGCCAGCGGCACCGACAGGGGGCTGGGTGAAAAACTGTTTTTT. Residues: CASGTDRGLGEKLFF.

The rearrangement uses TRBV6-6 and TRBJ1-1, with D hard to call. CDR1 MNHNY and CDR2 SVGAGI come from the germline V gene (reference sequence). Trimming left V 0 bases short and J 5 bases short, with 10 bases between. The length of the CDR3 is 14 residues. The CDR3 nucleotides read TGTGCCAGCAGTTACTCGGGGAGAGGGACTGAAGCTTTCTTT. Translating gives CASSYSGRGTEAFF.

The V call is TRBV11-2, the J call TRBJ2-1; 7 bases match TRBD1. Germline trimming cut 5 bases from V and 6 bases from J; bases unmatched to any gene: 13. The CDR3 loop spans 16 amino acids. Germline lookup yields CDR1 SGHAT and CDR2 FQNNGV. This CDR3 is CASSQNLMTGSNEQFF. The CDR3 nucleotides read TGTGCCAGCAGCCAAAATCTCATGACAGGGAGCAATGAGCAGTTCTTC.

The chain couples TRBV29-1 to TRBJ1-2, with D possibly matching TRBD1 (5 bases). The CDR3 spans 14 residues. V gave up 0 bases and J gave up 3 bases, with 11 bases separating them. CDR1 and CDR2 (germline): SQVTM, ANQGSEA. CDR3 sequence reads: CSVEDRREDYGYTF. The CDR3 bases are TGCAGCGTTGAAGATCGCAGGGAGGACTATGGCTACACCTTC.

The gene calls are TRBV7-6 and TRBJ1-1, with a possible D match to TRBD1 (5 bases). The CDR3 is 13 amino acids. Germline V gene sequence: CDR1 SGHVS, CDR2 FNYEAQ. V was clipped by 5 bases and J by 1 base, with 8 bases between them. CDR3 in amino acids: CASSATGNTEAFF. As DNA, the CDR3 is TGTGCCAGCAGCGCCACAGGGAACACTGAAGCTTTCTTT.

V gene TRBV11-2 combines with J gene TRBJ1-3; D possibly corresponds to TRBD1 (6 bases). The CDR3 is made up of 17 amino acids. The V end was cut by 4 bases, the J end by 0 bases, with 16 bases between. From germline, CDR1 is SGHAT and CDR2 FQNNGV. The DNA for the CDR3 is TGTGCCAGCAGCTCCCGGGGGGCGCGGTACTCTGGAAACACCATATATTTT. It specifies CASSSRGARYSGNTIYF.

CDR3 loop: CASSGLPGLGETQYF. CDR3 nucleotide sequence: TGTGCCAGCAGCGGACTACCGGGACTAGGAGAGACCCAGTACTTC. The chain carries TRBV27 and TRBJ2-5; 8 bases fit TRBD2. The CDR3 length is 15 residues. Per the germline V gene, CDR1 is MNHEY and CDR2 is SMNVEV (reference sequence). V gave up 6 bases and J gave up 4 bases; unmatched junction bases: 10.

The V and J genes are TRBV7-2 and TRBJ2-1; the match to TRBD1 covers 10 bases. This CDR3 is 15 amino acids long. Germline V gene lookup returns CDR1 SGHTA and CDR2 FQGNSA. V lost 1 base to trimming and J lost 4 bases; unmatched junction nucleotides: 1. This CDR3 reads CASSLVGQGYNEQFF. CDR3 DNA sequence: TGTGCCAGCAGCTTAGTGGGACAGGGGTACAATGAGCAGTTCTTC.